This T cell receptor (beta chain) was obtained from a study of shared clonotypes between healthy human individuals. Germline V gene data show CDR1 as SGHTA and CDR2 as FQGTGA. CDR3 length: 14 amino acids. This clone was counted only a few times. The same CDR3 arises from other DNA sequences in this sample as well. Some clones are missing from TCRdb's copy, which holds only in-frame ones; the method was immunoSEQ multiplex PCR. The sample consists of about 560,000 clones, just over 75% of them appearing once. The chain carries TRBV7-3 and TRBJ2-5; tentatively, D is TRBD1 (5 bases). The J call could be wrong; TRBJ2-7 is a better fit for the DNA end. Material: PBMCs. This sequence was found in a woman in her thirties or forties in good health. Some clones in this sample may be carry-over from other donors' samples. This CDR3 reads CATAEWPGNDEQYF. CDR3 nucleotide sequence: TGTGCCACCGCGGAGTGGCCAGGGAACGACGAGCAGTACTTC.